Below are 4 T cell receptor beta chains sequenced from a single sample in a study of cytomegalovirus exposure and HLA in healthy donors. Generated by immunoSEQ multiplex PCR, the TCRdb table keeps only in-frame clones and is missing some. The data contain 60,000 to 80,000 clones, over 80% of them singletons. Sequencing used PBMCs. These receptors all come from a man aged 30 to 39 in good health and CMV-seronegative.

There are many counts of this clone. This chain uses TRBV4-3 with TRBJ2-1, with 10 bases aligning to TRBD2. J gave up 4 bases and V 4 bases, and 4 bases lay outside the gene matches. Germline CDR1 reads LGHNA; CDR2 reads YSLEER. This CDR3 spans 15 amino acids. The CDR3 is CASSLGLAEYNEQFF. Written as DNA, the CDR3 is TGCGCCAGCAGCCTAGGACTAGCGGAGTACAATGAGCAGTTCTTC.

The chain links TRBV2 to TRBJ2-6; D uncertain. The V and J ends lost 4 bases and 0 bases respectively, with 16 bases between them. CDR3 length: 18 amino acids. In germline, CDR1 is SNHLY, CDR2 FYNNEI. Written as DNA, the CDR3 is TGTGCCAGCAGTGTTCTTCCAATTACTGGCTCTGGGGCCAACGTCCTGACTTTC. Residues: CASSVLPITGSGANVLTF. The complete variable domain, with remaining parts taken from reference TRBV2 and TRBJ2-6, reads EPEVTQTPSHQVTQMGQEVILRCVPISNHLYFYWYRQILGQKVEFLVSFYNNEISEKSEIFDDQFSVERPDGSNFTLKIRSTKLEDSAMYFCASSVLPITGSGANVLTFGAGSRLTVL.

This rearrangement joins TRBV7-6 to TRBJ2-5; perhaps TRBD2 as D (5 bases). The CDR3 is made up of 17 amino acids. CDR1 and CDR2 from the germline V gene are SGHVS and FNYEAQ. The V gene lost 0 bases and the J gene lost 1 base, with 15 bases spanning the gap. Here the CDR3 DNA reads TGTGCCAGCAGCTTAGCGAGGATGATAGCGCCCCAAGAGACCCAGTACTTC. It yields the protein CASSLARMIAPQETQYF. Combining the CDR3 with reference TRBV7-6 and TRBJ2-5 gives the whole variable domain GAGVSQSPRYKVTKRGQDVALRCDPISGHVSLYWYRQALGQGPEFLTYFNYEAQQDKSGLPNDRFSAERPEGSISTLTIQRTEQRDSAMYRCASSLARMIAPQETQYFGPGTRLLVL.

The J gene is TRBJ2-3, the V gene TRBV11-2, with a weak D call TRBD1 (5 bases). Per germline, CDR1 SGHAT and CDR2 FQNNGV. Trimming left V 0 bases short and J 3 bases short, with 7 bases between. This CDR3 is built from 14 residues. Here the CDR3 DNA reads TGTGCCAGCAGCTTAGAGTACAGGACAGATACGCAGTATTTT. The encoded protein is CASSLEYRTDTQYF.